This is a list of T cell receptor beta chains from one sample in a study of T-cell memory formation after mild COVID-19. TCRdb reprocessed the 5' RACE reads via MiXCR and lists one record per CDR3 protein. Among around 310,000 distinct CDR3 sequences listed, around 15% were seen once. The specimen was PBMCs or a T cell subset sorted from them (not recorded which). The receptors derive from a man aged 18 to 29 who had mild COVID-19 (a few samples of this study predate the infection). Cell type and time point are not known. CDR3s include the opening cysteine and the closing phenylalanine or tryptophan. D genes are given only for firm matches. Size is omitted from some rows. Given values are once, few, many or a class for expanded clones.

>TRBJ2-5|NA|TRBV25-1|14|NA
CASSEYLVSETQYF
TGTGCCAGCAGTGAATATCTGGTTTCTGAGACCCAGTACTTC
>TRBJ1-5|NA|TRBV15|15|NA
CATSRDGGTNQPQHF
TGTGCCACCAGCAGAGATGGGGGGACCAATCAGCCCCAGCATTTT
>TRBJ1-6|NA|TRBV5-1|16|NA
CASRFGAPVSGSHIHF
TGCGCCAGCAGATTCGGGGCCCCGGTTTCGGGTTCACACATCCACTTT
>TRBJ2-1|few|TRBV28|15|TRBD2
CASSLSTSGFNEQFF
TGTGCCAGCAGCCTTTCTACTAGCGGTTTTAATGAGCAGTTCTTC
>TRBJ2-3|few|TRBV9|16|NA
CASSVNRLSFTDTQYF
TGTGCCAGCAGCGTAAACAGGTTATCCTTCACAGATACGCAGTATTTT
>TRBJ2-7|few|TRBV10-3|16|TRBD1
CAIRDTSGTGAYEQYF
TGTGCCATCAGAGATACTTCCGGGACAGGGGCCTACGAGCAGTACTTC
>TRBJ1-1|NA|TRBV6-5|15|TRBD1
CATRRTGGGDTEAFF
TGTGCCACCCGTAGGACAGGGGGCGGGGACACTGAAGCTTTCTTT
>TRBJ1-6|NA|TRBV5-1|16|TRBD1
CASSSWPQGDNSPLHF
TGCGCCAGCAGCTCTTGGCCTCAGGGGGATAATTCACCCCTCCACTTT
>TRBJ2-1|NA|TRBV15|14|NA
CATSRGGETHEQFF
TGTGCCACCAGCAGAGGGGGGGAGACCCATGAGCAGTTCTTC
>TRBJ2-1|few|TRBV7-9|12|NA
CASRREGDEQFF
TGTGCCAGCCGCAGAGAGGGTGATGAGCAGTTCTTC
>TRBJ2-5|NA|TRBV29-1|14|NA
CSVLKRDIGETQYF
TGCAGCGTTCTCAAGCGGGACATCGGAGAGACCCAGTACTTC
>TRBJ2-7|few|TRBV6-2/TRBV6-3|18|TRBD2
CASSSQTLRSGPPYEQYF
TGTGCCAGCAGTTCCCAAACGCTCCGTAGCGGGCCCCCTTACGAGCAGTACTTC
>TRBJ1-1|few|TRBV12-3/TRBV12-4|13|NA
CASTQRMNTEAFF
TGTGCCAGCACCCAGCGGATGAACACTGAAGCTTTCTTT
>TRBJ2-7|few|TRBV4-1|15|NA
CASSQDRGNWYEQYF
TGCGCCAGCAGCCAAGATCGGGGGAACTGGTACGAGCAGTACTTC
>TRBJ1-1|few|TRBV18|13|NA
CATRDTLNTEAFF
TGTGCCACCCGGGACACATTGAACACTGAAGCTTTCTTT
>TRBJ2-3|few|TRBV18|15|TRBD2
CASSWGLAATDTQYF
TGTGCCAGCTCTTGGGGACTAGCGGCCACAGATACGCAGTATTTT
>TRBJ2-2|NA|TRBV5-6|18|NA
CASSLALKGLISPGELFF
TGTGCCAGCAGCTTGGCGCTTAAGGGGTTAATTTCCCCCGGGGAGCTGTTTTTT
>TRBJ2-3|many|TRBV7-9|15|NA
CASSSRAEGGDTQYF
TGTGCCAGCAGCTCACGAGCGGAGGGTGGAGATACGCAGTATTTT
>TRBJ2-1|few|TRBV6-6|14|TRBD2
CASSSGLDYNEQFF
TGTGCCAGCAGTTCGGGACTAGATTACAATGAGCAGTTCTTC
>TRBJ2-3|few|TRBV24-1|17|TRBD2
CATSDPTSGGFTDTQYF
TGTGCCACCAGTGATCCGACTAGCGGGGGTTTCACAGATACGCAGTATTTT
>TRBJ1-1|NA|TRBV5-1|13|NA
CASRGAGEPEAFF
TGCGCCAGCAGGGGCGCAGGGGAACCTGAAGCTTTCTTT
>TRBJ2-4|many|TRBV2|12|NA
CAIALTETTQYF
TGTGCCATCGCTCTTACGGAGACAACTCAGTACTTC
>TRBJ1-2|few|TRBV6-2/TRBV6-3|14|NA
CASSSRGPPDGYTF
TGTGCCAGCAGTTCTAGAGGACCACCCGACGGCTACACCTTC
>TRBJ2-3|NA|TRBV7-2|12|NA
CASSLTANTQYF
TGTGCCAGCAGCTTGACAGCGAATACGCAGTATTTT
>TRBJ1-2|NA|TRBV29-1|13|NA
CSVLADATTGYTF
TGCAGCGTCTTGGCCGACGCAACGACCGGCTACACCTTC
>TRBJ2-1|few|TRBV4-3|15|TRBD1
CASSLRDRVGHEQFF
TGCGCCAGCAGCCTCCGGGACAGGGTGGGCCATGAGCAGTTCTTC
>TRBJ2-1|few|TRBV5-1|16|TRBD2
CASSPQPTSGGSEQFF
TGCGCCAGCAGCCCCCAACCGACTAGCGGGGGGAGTGAGCAGTTCTTC
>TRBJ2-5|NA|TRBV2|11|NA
CAGDRRETQYF
TGTGCCGGTGACAGGAGGGAGACCCAGTACTTC
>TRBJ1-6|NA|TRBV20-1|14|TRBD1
CSAAPRTGQSPLHF
TGCAGTGCCGCCCCTCGGACAGGGCAGTCACCCCTCCACTTT
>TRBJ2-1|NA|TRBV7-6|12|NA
CASSFLYNEQFF
TGTGCCAGCAGCTTCCTATACAATGAGCAGTTCTTC
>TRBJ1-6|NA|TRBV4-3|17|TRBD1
CASSARTGFTYNSPLHF
TGCGCCAGCAGCGCGAGGACAGGGTTCACCTATAATTCACCCCTCCACTTT
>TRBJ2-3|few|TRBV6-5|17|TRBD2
CASSTHGTSGGADTQYF
TGTGCCAGCAGTACCCACGGGACTAGCGGGGGGGCCGATACGCAGTATTTT
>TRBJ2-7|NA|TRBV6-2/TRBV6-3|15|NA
CASSSVADVSYEQYF
TGTGCCAGCAGTAGTGTGGCAGACGTCAGCTACGAGCAGTACTTC
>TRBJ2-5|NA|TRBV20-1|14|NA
CSAPGTHAQETQYF
TGCAGTGCTCCCGGGACACATGCACAAGAGACCCAGTACTTC
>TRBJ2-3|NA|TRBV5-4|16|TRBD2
CASSNPSGGGGDTQYF
TGTGCCAGCAGCAACCCTAGCGGGGGAGGTGGGGATACGCAGTATTTT
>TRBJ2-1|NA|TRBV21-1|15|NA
CASSKALSKGTEQFF
TGTGCCAGCAGCAAAGCGCTTTCCAAGGGTACTGAGCAGTTCTTC
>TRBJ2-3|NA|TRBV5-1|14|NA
CASSQWDITDTQYF
TGCGCCAGCAGCCAGTGGGACATCACAGATACGCAGTATTTT
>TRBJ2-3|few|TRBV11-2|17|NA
CASSFLASGGAADTQYF
TGTGCCAGCAGCTTCTTAGCATCTGGGGGGGCCGCAGATACGCAGTATTTT
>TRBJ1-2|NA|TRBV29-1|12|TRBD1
CSVMDRDGGYTF
TGCAGCGTTATGGACAGGGACGGCGGCTACACCTTC
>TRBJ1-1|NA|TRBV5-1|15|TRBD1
CASSEDRDRAYEAFF
TGCGCCAGCAGCGAGGACCGGGACAGGGCCTATGAAGCTTTCTTT
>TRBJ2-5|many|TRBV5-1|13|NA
CASSSPDKETQYF
TGCGCCAGCAGCTCACCGGACAAAGAGACCCAGTACTTC
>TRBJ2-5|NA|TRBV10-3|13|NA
CAISRRSGETQYF
TGTGCCATCAGTAGAAGGTCGGGGGAGACCCAGTACTTC